This T cell receptor beta chain was observed in a study of blood T cell repertoires in COVID-19. Study background: Sites in the United States, Italy and Spain provided acute and convalescent COVID-19 samples.

Measured with immunoSEQ multiplex PCR; TCRdb has only the in-frame clones, and not every one. The sample contains around 280,000 clones, roughly 86% of which appear only once. CDR1 and CDR2 from the germline V gene are MGHRA and YSYEKL. This CDR3 has 14 amino acids. V lost 0 bases and J lost 8, with 11 bases in between. The chain employs TRBV4-1 and TRBJ2-1, with TRBD2 as a possible D gene (6 bases). The sequence was collected from a young woman with COVID-19, enrolled during active disease. The material sequenced was peripheral blood. CDR3 sequence (DNA): TGCGCCAGCAGCCAAGACGGCGGGATGGATGAGCAGTTCTTC. As protein: CASSQDGGMDEQFF.